The 13 T cell receptor beta chains presented below share a single source sample, sequenced in a study of somatic mutations in cytotoxic T cells in rheumatoid arthritis. The assay was immunoSEQ multiplex PCR, and TCRdb's table has in-frame clones only and misses some. The table lists about 4,200 clones, over 55% of them singletons. Sequencing input: CD8+ T cells sorted from blood. The receptor source for this set is an adult with rheumatoid arthritis.

The chain combines TRBV5-7 with TRBJ2-1, with D tentatively TRBD2 (6 bases). TRBV5-7 is identified as an open reading frame with a role that is uncertain. V dropped 0 bases and J dropped 9 bases, with 19 bases sitting between them. The CDR3 has 16 residues. Written as DNA, the CDR3 is TGTGCCAGCAGCTTGGTGGACTATTGCTTATGGGGTGAGCAGTTCTTC. Encoded protein: CASSLVDYCLWGEQFF.

V gene TRBV4-2 combines with J gene TRBJ2-3; the D gene is possibly TRBD2 (6 bases). The CDR3 runs 15 residues. Germline V lookup: CDR1 LGHNA, CDR2 YNFKEQ. Trimming removed 4 bases from V and 5 bases from J, with 16 bases in between. The DNA for the CDR3 is TGTGCCAGCAGCCCGACGGGCGGGGAGGTAGATACGCAGTATTTT. Its translation is CASSPTGGEVDTQYF.

The V call is TRBV5-1, the J call TRBJ2-3; 7 nucleotides agree with TRBD2. Germline loops: CDR1 SGHRS, CDR2 YFSETQ. Unmatched junction bases numbered 1, after V lost 0 bases and J lost 6 bases. This CDR3 has 13 residues. The CDR3 reads CASSLGRGDTQYF. The CDR3, as DNA: TGCGCCAGCAGCTTGGGGCGGGGGGATACGCAGTATTTT.

The chain couples TRBV4-3 to TRBJ2-1; 10 positions match TRBD2. J was trimmed by 10 bases and V by 0 bases; bases with no gene match: 3. The CDR3 contains 14 residues. Germline CDR1 and CDR2: LGHNA and YSLEER. The CDR3 loop is CASSQDTLAGEQFF. CDR3 nucleotide sequence: TGCGCCAGCAGCCAAGATACACTAGCGGGAGAGCAGTTCTTC.

This chain links TRBV10-3 with TRBJ2-3, with 8 bases aligning to TRBD2. Germline V gene sequence: CDR1 ENHRY, CDR2 SYGVKD. V dropped 4 bases and J dropped 2; count of bases not matched to a gene: 17. The CDR3 extends over 19 amino acids. The CDR3 sequence is CAISARGGGGTPVTDTQYF. The CDR3 nucleotides are TGTGCCATCAGTGCCCGGGGGGGCGGGGGGACCCCTGTCACAGATACGCAGTATTTT.

This sequence joins TRBV4-1 and TRBJ2-3; D might be TRBD1 (6 bases). Germline V gene data show CDR1 as MGHRA and CDR2 as YSYEKL. V was pared by 4 bases and J by 1 base, with 21 bases between. This CDR3 is 18 amino acids long. The CDR3 reads CASSPKEGGRAGTDTQYF. The CDR3 DNA sequence: TGCGCCAGCAGCCCTAAGGAAGGGGGAAGAGCCGGCACAGATACGCAGTATTTT.

The gene calls are TRBV6-1 and TRBJ2-1; D remains ambiguous. Germline V lookup: CDR1 MNHNS, CDR2 SASEGT. This CDR3 is built from 14 residues. V lost 3 bases and J 12 bases, leaving 18 bases between the germline ends. The CDR3, as DNA: TGTGCCAGCAGTGATTCACTCCTGGCAATAGTGCAGTTCTTC. It specifies CASSDSLLAIVQFF.

The chain is built from TRBV14 and TRBJ1-4; 9 positions match TRBD1. This CDR3 is built from 18 residues. J was trimmed by 6 bases and V by 2 bases; bases with no gene match: 13. Germline values: CDR1 SGHDN, CDR2 FVKESK. The CDR3 sequence is CASSQFGQGKEGDEKLFF. CDR3 DNA sequence: TGTGCCAGCAGCCAATTCGGACAGGGGAAGGAGGGGGATGAAAAACTGTTTTTT.

The rearrangement links TRBV10-3 to TRBJ1-2, with 10 positions matching TRBD1. V was pared by 2 bases and J by 6 bases, with 0 bases of the junction left unmatched. The CDR3 contains 13 residues. Germline loops: CDR1 ENHRY, CDR2 SYGVKD. CDR3 nucleotides: TGTGCCATCAGTGAGGACAGGGGGCATGGCTACACCTTC. Encoded protein: CAISEDRGHGYTF.

CDR3 sequence (DNA): TGCGCCAGCAGCCAGCGGGGACAGGGGGCGGAGACCCAGTACTTC. Translation: CASSQRGQGAETQYF. This chain joins TRBV5-1 and TRBJ2-5, with TRBD1 matching over 12 bases. The CDR3 spans 15 residues. Per germline, CDR1 SGHRS and CDR2 YFSETQ. V lost 4 bases to trimming and J lost 5 bases; unmatched junction nucleotides: 6.

The rearrangement joins TRBV2 to TRBJ2-7; D gene ambiguous. Germline V gene lookup returns CDR1 SNHLY and CDR2 FYNNEI. Trimming left V 10 bases short and J 2 bases short, with 15 bases between. The CDR3 has 13 amino acids. CDR3 nucleotide sequence: TGTGCCATCACCACCCCCGCCGCCTACGAGCAGTACTTC. It yields the protein CAITTPAAYEQYF.

Relative to its sample, this clone is medium-sized. The CDR3 sequence: CASSVEGAANSPLHF. The CDR3 bases are TGTGCCAGCAGCGTAGAAGGGGCAGCCAATTCACCCCTCCACTTT. V gene TRBV9 combines with J gene TRBJ1-6; TRBD1 is a possible D gene (5 bases). The CDR3 is made up of 15 amino acids. V was cut by 0 bases and J by 7 bases, with 11 bases left in between. The germline CDR1 and CDR2 sequences are SGDLS and YYNGEE.

This clone was seen only once. The genes are TRBV9 and TRBJ2-2, with TRBD2 as a possible D gene (7 bases). CDR1 and CDR2 (germline): SGDLS, YYNGEE. The CDR3 runs 15 residues. V lost 8 bases, J lost 2 bases, and 16 bases lay in between. CDR3 amino acids: CASRGGPSNTGELFF. The CDR3 DNA reads as TGTGCCAGTAGGGGGGGTCCTAGTAACACCGGGGAGCTGTTTTTT.